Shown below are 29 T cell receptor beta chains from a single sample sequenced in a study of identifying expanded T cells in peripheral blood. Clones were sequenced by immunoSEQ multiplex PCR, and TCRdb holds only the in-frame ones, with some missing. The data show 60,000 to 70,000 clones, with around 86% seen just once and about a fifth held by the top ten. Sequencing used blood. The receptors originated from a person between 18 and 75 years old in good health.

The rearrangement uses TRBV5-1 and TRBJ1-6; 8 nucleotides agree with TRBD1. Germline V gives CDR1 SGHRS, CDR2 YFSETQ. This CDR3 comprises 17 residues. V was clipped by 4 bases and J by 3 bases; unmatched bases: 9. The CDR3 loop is CASSMPGTGFYNSPLHF. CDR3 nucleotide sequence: TGCGCCAGCAGCATGCCCGGGACAGGTTTCTATAATTCACCCCTCCACTTT.

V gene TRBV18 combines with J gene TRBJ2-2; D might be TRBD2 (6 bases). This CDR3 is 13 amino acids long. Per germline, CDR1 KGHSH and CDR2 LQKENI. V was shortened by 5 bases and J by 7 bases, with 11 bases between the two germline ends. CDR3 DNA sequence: TGTGCCAGCTCAGGAGGGCTCAACGGGGAGCTGTTTTTT. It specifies CASSGGLNGELFF.

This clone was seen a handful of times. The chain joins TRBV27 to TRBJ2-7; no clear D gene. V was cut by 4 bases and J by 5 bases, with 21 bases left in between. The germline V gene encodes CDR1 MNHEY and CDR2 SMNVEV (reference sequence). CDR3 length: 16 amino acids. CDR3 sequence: CASSSLGRLRRHEQYF. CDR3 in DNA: TGTGCCAGCAGTTCCTTAGGACGTCTGCGTCGACACGAGCAGTACTTC.

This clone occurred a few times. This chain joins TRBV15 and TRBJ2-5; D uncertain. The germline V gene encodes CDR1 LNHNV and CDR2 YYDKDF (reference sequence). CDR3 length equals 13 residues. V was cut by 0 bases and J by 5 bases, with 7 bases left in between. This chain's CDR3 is CATSRDSSETQYF. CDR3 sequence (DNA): TGTGCCACCAGCAGAGATAGTAGTGAGACCCAGTACTTC.

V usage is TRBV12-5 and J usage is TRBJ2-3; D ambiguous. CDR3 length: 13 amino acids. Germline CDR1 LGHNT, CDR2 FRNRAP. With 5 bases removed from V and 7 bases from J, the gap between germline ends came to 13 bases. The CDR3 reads CASGPDGSYTQYF. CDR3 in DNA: TGTGCTAGTGGTCCCGACGGGTCATATACGCAGTATTTT.

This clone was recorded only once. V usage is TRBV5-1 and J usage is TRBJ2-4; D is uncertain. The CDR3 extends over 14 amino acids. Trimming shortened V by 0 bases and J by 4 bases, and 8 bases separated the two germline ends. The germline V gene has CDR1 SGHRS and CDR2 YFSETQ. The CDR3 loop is CASSLAVGKNIQYF. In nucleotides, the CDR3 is TGCGCCAGCAGCTTGGCAGTGGGGAAAAACATTCAGTACTTC. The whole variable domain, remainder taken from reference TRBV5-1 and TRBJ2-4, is KAGVTQTPRYLIKTRGQQVTLSCSPISGHRSVSWYQQTPGQGLQFLFEYFSETQRNKGNFPGRFSGRQFSNSRSEMNVSTLELGDSALYLCASSLAVGKNIQYFGAGTRLSVL.

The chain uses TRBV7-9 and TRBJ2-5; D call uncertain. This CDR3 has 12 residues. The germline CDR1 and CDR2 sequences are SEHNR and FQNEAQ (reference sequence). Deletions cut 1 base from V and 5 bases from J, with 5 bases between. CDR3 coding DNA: TGTGCCAGCAGCTTAGTAGACGAGACCCAGTACTTC. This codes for CASSLVDETQYF.

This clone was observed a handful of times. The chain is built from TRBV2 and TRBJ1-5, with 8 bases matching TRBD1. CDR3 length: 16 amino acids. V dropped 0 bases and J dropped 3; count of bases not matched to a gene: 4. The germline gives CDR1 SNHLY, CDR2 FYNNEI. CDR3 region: CASSEARTGFNQPQHF. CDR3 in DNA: TGTGCCAGCAGTGAAGCCCGGACAGGGTTCAATCAGCCCCAGCATTTT.

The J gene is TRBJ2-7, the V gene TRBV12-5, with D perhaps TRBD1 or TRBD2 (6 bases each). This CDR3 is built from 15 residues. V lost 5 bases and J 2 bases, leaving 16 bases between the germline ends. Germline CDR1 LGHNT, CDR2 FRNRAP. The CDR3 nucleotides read TGTGCTAGTGGTCTTGGTGGGCGGGACACCTACGAGCAGTACTTC. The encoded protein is CASGLGGRDTYEQYF. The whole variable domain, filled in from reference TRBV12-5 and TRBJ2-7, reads DARVTQTPRHKVTEMGQEVTMRCQPILGHNTVFWYRQTMMQGLELLAYFRNRAPLDDSGMPKDRFSAEMPDATLATLKIQPSEPRDSAVYFCASGLGGRDTYEQYFGPGTRLTVT.

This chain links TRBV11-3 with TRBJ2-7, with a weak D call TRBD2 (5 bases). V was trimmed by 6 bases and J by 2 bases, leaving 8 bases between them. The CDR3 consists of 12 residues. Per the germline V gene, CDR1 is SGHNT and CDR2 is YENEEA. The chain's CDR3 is CASRDSPYEQYF. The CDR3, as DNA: TGTGCCAGCAGGGACTCTCCCTACGAGCAGTACTTC.

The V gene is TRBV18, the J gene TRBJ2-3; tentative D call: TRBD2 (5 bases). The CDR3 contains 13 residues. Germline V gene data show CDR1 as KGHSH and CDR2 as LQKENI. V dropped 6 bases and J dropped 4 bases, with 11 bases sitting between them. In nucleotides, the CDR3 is TGTGCCAGCTCGAGTTCCGGGGCAGATACGCAGTATTTT. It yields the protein CASSSSGADTQYF.

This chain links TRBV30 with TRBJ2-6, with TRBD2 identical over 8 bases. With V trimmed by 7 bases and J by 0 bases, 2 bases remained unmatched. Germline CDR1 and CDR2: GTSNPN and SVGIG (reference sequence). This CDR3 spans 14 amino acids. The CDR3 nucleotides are TGTGCCTCGGGGGGGGTCTCTGGGGCCAACGTCCTGACTTTC. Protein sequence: CASGGVSGANVLTF.

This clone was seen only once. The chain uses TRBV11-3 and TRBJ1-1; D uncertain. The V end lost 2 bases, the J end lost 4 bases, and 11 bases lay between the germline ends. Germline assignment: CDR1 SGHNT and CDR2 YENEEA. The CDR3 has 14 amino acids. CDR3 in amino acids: CASSLSAGTTEAFF. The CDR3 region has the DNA TGTGCCAGCAGCTTATCGGCGGGAACCACTGAAGCTTTCTTT.

The CDR3 protein is CASSLAGNEQYF. DNA of the CDR3: TGTGCCAGCAGCCTAGCGGGTAACGAGCAGTACTTC. The chain carries TRBV14 and TRBJ2-7; 7 nucleotides agree with TRBD2. CDR1 and CDR2 from the germline V gene are SGHDN and FVKESK. The CDR3 runs 12 residues. Unmatched junction bases numbered 2, after V lost 4 bases and J lost 5 bases.

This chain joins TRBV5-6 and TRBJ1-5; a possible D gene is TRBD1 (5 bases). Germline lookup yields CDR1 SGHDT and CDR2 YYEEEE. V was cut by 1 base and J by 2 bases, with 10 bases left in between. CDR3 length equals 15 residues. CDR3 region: CASSLRGAGNQPQHF. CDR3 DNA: TGTGCCAGCAGCTTGCGAGGGGCGGGCAATCAGCCCCAGCATTTT.

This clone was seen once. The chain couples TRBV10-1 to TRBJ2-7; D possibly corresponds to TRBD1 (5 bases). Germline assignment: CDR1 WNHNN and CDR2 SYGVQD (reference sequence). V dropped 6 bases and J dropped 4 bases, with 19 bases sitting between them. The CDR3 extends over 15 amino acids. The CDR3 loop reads CASRTQRQDNYEQYF. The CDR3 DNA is TGCGCCAGCAGGACACAGAGGCAGGACAATTACGAGCAGTACTTC.

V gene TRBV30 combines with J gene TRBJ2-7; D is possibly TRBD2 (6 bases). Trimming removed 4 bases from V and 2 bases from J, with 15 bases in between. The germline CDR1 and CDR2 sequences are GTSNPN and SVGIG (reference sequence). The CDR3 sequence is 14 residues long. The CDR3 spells CAWNPGLCPYEQYV. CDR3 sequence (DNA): TGTGCCTGGAATCCGGGACTTTGCCCCTACGAGCAGTACGTC.

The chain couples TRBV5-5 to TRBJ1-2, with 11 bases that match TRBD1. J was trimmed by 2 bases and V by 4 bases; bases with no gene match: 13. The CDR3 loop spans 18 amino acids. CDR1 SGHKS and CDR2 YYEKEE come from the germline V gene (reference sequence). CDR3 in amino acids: CASSIGTGTGGGNYGYTF. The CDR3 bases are TGTGCCAGCAGCATCGGAACCGGGACAGGGGGAGGGAACTATGGCTACACCTTC.

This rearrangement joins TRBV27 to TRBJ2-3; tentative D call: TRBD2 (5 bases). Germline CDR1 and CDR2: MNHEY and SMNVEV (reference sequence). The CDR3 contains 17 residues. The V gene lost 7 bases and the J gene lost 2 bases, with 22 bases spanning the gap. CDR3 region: CASKFKGWTSATDTQYF. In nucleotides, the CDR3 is TGTGCCAGCAAGTTTAAAGGGTGGACTTCGGCCACAGATACGCAGTATTTT.

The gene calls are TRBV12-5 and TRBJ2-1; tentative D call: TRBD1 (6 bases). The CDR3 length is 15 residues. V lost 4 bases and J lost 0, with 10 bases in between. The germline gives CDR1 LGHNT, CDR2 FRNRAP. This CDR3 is CASGSGQTSYNEQFF. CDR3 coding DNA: TGTGCTAGTGGTTCAGGACAGACCTCCTACAATGAGCAGTTCTTC. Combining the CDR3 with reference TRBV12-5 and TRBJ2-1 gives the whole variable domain DARVTQTPRHKVTEMGQEVTMRCQPILGHNTVFWYRQTMMQGLELLAYFRNRAPLDDSGMPKDRFSAEMPDATLATLKIQPSEPRDSAVYFCASGSGQTSYNEQFFGPGTRLTVL.

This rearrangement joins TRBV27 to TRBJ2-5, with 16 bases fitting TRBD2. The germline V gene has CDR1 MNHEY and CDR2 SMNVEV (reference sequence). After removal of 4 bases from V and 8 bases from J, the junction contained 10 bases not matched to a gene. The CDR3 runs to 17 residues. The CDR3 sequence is CASSSLSGLAGGNTQYF. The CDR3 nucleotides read TGTGCCAGCAGTTCCCTCTCGGGACTAGCGGGGGGGAACACCCAGTACTTC.

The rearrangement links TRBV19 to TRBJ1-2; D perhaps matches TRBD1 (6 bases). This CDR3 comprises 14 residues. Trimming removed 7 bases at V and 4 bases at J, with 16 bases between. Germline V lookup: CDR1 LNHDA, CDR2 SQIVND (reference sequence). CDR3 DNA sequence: TGTGCCAGTACCCCGGACAGTCATTCCTATGGCTACACCTTC. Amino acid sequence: CASTPDSHSYGYTF.

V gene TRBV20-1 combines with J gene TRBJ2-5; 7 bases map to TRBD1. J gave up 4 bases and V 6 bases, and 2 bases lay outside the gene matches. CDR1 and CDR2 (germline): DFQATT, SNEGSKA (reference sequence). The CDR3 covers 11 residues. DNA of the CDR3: TGCAGTGCGCCAGGGGGAGAGACCCAGTACTTC. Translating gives CSAPGGETQYF.

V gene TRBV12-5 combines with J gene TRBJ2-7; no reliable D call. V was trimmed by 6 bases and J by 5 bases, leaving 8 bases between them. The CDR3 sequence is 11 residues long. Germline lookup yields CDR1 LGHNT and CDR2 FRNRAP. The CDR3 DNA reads TGTGCTAGTGGCAAGCGCGACGAGCAGTACTTC. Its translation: CASGKRDEQYF. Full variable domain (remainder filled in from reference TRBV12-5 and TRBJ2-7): DARVTQTPRHKVTEMGQEVTMRCQPILGHNTVFWYRQTMMQGLELLAYFRNRAPLDDSGMPKDRFSAEMPDATLATLKIQPSEPRDSAVYFCASGKRDEQYFGPGTRLTVT.

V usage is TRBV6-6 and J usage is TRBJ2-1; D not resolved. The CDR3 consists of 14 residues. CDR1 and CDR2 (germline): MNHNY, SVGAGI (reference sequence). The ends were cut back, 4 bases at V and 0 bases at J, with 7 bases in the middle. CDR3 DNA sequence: TGTGCCAGCAGTTCGGATAGCTCCTACAATGAGCAGTTCTTC. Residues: CASSSDSSYNEQFF.

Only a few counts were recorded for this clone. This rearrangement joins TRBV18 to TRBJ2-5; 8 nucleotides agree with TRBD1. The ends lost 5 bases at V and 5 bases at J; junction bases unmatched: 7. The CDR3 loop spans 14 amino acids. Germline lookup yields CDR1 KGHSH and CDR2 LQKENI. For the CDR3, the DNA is TGTGCCAGCTCAGCCGGACAGGGCGGGGAGACCCAGTACTTC. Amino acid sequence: CASSAGQGGETQYF.

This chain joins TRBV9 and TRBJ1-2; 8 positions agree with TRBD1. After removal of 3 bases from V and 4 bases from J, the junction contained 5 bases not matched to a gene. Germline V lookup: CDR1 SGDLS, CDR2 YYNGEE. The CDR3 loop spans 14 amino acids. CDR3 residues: CASSADRGVYGYTF. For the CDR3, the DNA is TGTGCCAGCAGCGCCGACAGGGGAGTCTATGGCTACACCTTC.

CDR3 coding DNA: TGTGCCAGCAGAGCCAACAGGGGTCCCACCACTGAAGCTTTCTTT. It specifies CASRANRGPTTEAFF. The genes are TRBV5-5 and TRBJ1-1, with 7 bases matching TRBD1. J was trimmed by 4 bases and V by 5 bases; bases with no gene match: 11. The CDR3 loop spans 15 amino acids. The germline V gene encodes CDR1 SGHKS and CDR2 YYEKEE (reference sequence).

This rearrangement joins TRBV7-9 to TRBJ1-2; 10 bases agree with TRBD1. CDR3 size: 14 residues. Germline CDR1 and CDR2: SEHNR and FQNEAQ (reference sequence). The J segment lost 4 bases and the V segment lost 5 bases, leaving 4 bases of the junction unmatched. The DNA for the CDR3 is TGTGCCAGCAGCGAGGGGGACAGGGGCTATGGCTACACCTTC. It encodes CASSEGDRGYGYTF.